These 9 T cell receptor beta chains were sequenced from one sample in a study of cytomegalovirus exposure and HLA in healthy donors. Measured with immunoSEQ multiplex PCR; TCRdb has only the in-frame clones, and not every one. The sample yields roughly 330,000 clones, approximately 90% seen once. Sequencing was carried out using PBMCs. Receptors originate from a woman in her 30s in good health and CMV-seropositive.

This clone was observed a single time. The V call is TRBV2, the J call TRBJ2-7; no clear D. This CDR3 comprises 12 residues. Germline CDR1 is SNHLY and CDR2 is FYNNEI. The V end was cut by 5 bases, the J end by 0 bases, with 5 bases between. CDR3 amino acids: CASSSDSYEQYF. Written as DNA, the CDR3 is TGTGCCAGCAGTTCCGACTCCTACGAGCAGTACTTC. The full variable domain, in which reference TRBV2 and TRBJ2-7 provide the parts outside the CDR3, is EPEVTQTPSHQVTQMGQEVILRCVPISNHLYFYWYRQILGQKVEFLVSFYNNEISEKSEIFDDQFSVERPDGSNFTLKIRSTKLEDSAMYFCASSSDSYEQYFGPGTRLTVT.

The chain joins TRBV6-1 to TRBJ1-4, with a tentative D call TRBD1 (6 bases). CDR1 and CDR2 from the germline V gene are MNHNS and SASEGT. V lost 3 bases, J lost 0 bases, and 11 bases lay in between. This CDR3 region has 16 residues. CDR3 DNA sequence: TGTGCCAGCAGTGATAGCAGGGGAACAACTAATGAAAAACTGTTTTTT. Its translation: CASSDSRGTTNEKLFF.

This clone was picked up a small number of times. The J gene is TRBJ1-2, the V gene TRBV10-2; weak D call: TRBD1 (6 bases). Trimming shortened V by 0 bases and J by 4 bases, and 9 bases separated the two germline ends. The CDR3 has 14 residues. Germline V gene lookup returns CDR1 WSHSY and CDR2 SAAADI. The CDR3 is CASSESRGTYGYTF. CDR3 bases: TGCGCCAGCAGTGAGTCGAGGGGGACCTATGGCTACACCTTC.

The V gene is TRBV7-9, the J gene TRBJ2-7, with 12 bases that match TRBD1. The CDR3 loop spans 14 amino acids. Germline-derived CDR1 and CDR2 are SEHNR and FQNEAQ (reference sequence). Trimming removed 7 bases from V and 4 bases from J; junction bases left unmatched: 5. The CDR3 sequence: CASTRGQGAYEQYF. The CDR3 bases are TGTGCCAGCACCCGGGGACAGGGGGCGTACGAGCAGTACTTC.

This sequence joins TRBV7-6 and TRBJ2-5, with D perhaps matching TRBD1 (5 bases). V lost 0 bases and J lost 2, with 10 bases in between. The CDR3 has 15 residues. Germline CDR1 SGHVS, CDR2 FNYEAQ. CDR3 amino acids: CASSLAGAQQETQYF. As DNA, the CDR3 is TGTGCCAGCAGCTTAGCTGGGGCTCAACAAGAGACCCAGTACTTC. The variable domain in full, with the rest retrieved from reference TRBV7-6 and TRBJ2-5, is GAGVSQSPRYKVTKRGQDVALRCDPISGHVSLYWYRQALGQGPEFLTYFNYEAQQDKSGLPNDRFSAERPEGSISTLTIQRTEQRDSAMYRCASSLAGAQQETQYFGPGTRLLVL.

In this sample, this clone turned up a few times. Other nucleotide sequences in the sample specify the same CDR3. This chain links TRBV7-6 with TRBJ1-1; D is undetermined. The CDR3 sequence is 12 residues long. Looked up from germline, CDR1 is SGHVS and CDR2 is FNYEAQ. Trimming took off 5 bases at V and 2 bases at J, with 6 bases between the two ends. The CDR3 spells CASSLDNTEAFF. The DNA of the CDR3 is TGTGCCAGCAGCCTAGATAACACTGAAGCTTTCTTT.

The chain is built from TRBV13 and TRBJ1-4; TRBD1 agrees at 10 bases. The CDR3 contains 17 residues. Trimming took 5 bases from V and 8 from J; bases not matched to a gene: 14. Germline V gene lookup returns CDR1 PRHDT and CDR2 FYEKMQ (reference sequence). This CDR3 reads CASSPRPGTGEGEKLFF. In DNA form, the CDR3 reads TGTGCCAGCAGCCCTCGTCCCGGGACAGGGGAGGGAGAAAAACTGTTTTTT.

V and J are TRBV2 and TRBJ1-1; TRBD1 matches 7 bases. Germline V gene sequence: CDR1 SNHLY, CDR2 FYNNEI. The CDR3 length is 17 residues. The junction had 10 bases not matched to a gene; V was cut back by 2 bases and J by 1 base. The CDR3 spells CASSEIPRQGANTEAFF. CDR3 nucleotide sequence: TGTGCCAGCAGTGAAATCCCCCGACAGGGAGCGAACACTGAAGCTTTCTTT.

The chain is built from TRBV7-6 and TRBJ2-1, with D uncertain. This CDR3 spans 14 amino acids. Germline assignment: CDR1 SGHVS and CDR2 FNYEAQ. Trimming pared 1 base from V and 5 bases from J, leaving 9 bases between. The CDR3 protein is CASSLGTVDNEQFF. The CDR3 coding sequence is TGTGCCAGCAGCTTAGGGACCGTCGACAATGAGCAGTTCTTC.